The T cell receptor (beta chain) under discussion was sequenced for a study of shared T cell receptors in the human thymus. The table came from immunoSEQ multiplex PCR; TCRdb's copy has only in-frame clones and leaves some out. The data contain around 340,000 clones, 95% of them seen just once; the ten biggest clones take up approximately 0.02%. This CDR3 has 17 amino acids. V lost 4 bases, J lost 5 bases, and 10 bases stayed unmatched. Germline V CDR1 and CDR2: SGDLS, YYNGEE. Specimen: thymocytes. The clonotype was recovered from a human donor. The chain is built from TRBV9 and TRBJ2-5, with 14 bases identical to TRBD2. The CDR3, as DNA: TGTGCCAGCAGCAAGACTAGCGGGAGGGCCCTCAAGGAGACCCAGTACTTC. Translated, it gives CASSKTSGRALKETQYF.